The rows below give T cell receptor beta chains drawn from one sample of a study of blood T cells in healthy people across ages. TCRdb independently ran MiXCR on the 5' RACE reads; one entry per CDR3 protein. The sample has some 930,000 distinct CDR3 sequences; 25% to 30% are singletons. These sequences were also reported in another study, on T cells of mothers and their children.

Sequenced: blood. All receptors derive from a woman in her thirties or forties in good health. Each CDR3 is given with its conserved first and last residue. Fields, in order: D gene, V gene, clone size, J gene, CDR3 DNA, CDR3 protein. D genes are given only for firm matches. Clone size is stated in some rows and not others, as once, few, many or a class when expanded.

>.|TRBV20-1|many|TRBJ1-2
TGCAGTGCTCTTGCGGGGGGCTCTGGCTACACCTTC
CSALAGGSGYTF
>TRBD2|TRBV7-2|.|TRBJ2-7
TGTGCCAGCAGCTTATTAGGTATTAGCGGGGGCCACTACGAGCAGTACTTC
CASSLLGISGGHYEQYF
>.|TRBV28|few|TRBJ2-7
TGTGCCAGCAGTTTGGAAAAACAGTTCGACGAGCAGTACTTC
CASSLEKQFDEQYF
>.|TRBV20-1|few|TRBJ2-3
TGCAGTGCTAGCCTATACGGGACTCCTGGCACAGATACGCAGTATTTT
CSASLYGTPGTDTQYF
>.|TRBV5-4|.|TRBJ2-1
TGTGCCAGCAGCTTGGGTGGACTGGGGGCAGCAAATGAGCAGTTCTTC
CASSLGGLGAANEQFF
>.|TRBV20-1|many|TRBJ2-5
TGCAGTGCTATCCTTTTGGGGGGCCTCCAAGAGACCCAGTACTTC
CSAILLGGLQETQYF
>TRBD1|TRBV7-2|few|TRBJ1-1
TGTGCCAGCTCTACCGGGACAGGGGTAACTGAAGCTTTCTTT
CASSTGTGVTEAFF
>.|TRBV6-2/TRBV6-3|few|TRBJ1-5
TGTGCCAGCAGTTCCCGACAGGATCAGCCCCAGCATTTT
CASSSRQDQPQHF
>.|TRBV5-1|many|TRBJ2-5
TGCGCCAGCAGCTCTTCTACGGCCAACCTCCAAGAGACCCAGTACTTC
CASSSSTANLQETQYF
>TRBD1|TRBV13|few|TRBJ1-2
TGTGCCAGCAGCGTCCGTGCGACAGGGATACTTAACTATGGCTACACCTTC
CASSVRATGILNYGYTF
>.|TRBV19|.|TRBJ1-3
TGTGCCAGTCGTCCCTGGGGCTCTGGAAACACCATATATTTT
CASRPWGSGNTIYF
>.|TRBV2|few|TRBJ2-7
TGTGCCAGCAGATCCGCCATTAGCACCTACGAGCAGTACTTC
CASRSAISTYEQYF
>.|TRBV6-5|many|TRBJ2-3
TGTGCCAGCAGAAAACTACAAGGGTTCGGCACAGATACGCAGTATTTT
CASRKLQGFGTDTQYF
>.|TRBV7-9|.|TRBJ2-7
TGTGCCAGCAGCTTAATGGGGGGACCCACCTACGAGCAGTACTTC
CASSLMGGPTYEQYF
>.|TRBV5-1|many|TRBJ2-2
TGCGCCAGCAGCTTGGATTTCAGGACCGGGGAGCTGTTTTTT
CASSLDFRTGELFF
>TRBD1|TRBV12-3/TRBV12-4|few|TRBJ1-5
TGTGCCAGCACCCTCGGGACAGGGGGCGGCCAGCCCCAGCATTTT
CASTLGTGGGQPQHF
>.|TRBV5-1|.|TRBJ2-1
TGCACCAGCAGCCCCCGGCCCAACGGAGAGCAGTTCTTC
CTSSPRPNGEQFF
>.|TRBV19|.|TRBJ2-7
TGTGCCAGTAGTATAGGAACAGGACCGACCTACGAGCAGTACTTC
CASSIGTGPTYEQYF
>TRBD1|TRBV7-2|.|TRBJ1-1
TGTGCCAGCAGCCCTAGAGCGATGACAGGGGCCAATATGAACACTGAAGCTTTCTTT
CASSPRAMTGANMNTEAFF
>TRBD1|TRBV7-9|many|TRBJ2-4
TGTGCCAGCAGCTTAGCGAAGCAGGGGGCGTGGGCCAAAAACATTCAGTACTTC
CASSLAKQGAWAKNIQYF
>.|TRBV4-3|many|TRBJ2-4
TGCGCCAGCAGCCGGGACTTGGGAAACATTCAGTACTTC
CASSRDLGNIQYF
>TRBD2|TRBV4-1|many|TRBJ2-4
TGCGCCAGCAGCCCCGGACTAGCGGGGGGTGTGGCCAAAAACATTCAGTACTTC
CASSPGLAGGVAKNIQYF
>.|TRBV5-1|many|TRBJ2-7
TGCGCCAGCAGTGGGCCGAATTCCTACGAGCAGTACTTC
CASSGPNSYEQYF
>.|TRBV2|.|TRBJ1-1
TGTGCCAGCAGTGAAGCGCTAGGGGCAGCGAACACTGAAGCTTTCTTT
CASSEALGAANTEAFF
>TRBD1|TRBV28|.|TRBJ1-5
TGTGCCAGCACTGGGACAGGGCGCAATCAGCCCCAGCATTTT
CASTGTGRNQPQHF
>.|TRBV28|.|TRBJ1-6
TGTGCCAGCAACCCCGCGCTGACAGCGCTGCAGGACTCACCCCTCCACTTT
CASNPALTALQDSPLHF
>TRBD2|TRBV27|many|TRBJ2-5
TGTGCCAGCAGTTTATCTAGCGGGGGGGCCCTGGAGACCCAGTACTTC
CASSLSSGGALETQYF
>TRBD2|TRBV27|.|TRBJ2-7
TGTGCCAGCACTAGCGGGGGGGCCCACCCTCCCTACGAGCAGTACTTC
CASTSGGAHPPYEQYF
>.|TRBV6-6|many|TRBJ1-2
TGTGCCAGCACCGTACAGGCACCAGGTGGCTACACCTTC
CASTVQAPGGYTF
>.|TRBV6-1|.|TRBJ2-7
TGTGCCAGCAGTGAAGCGCAGGGGACTCCTCGGGGAGAGCAGTACTTC
CASSEAQGTPRGEQYF
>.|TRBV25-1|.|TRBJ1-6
TGTGCCAGCAGTGTGGCAGTACTCAATAATTCACCCCTCCACTTT
CASSVAVLNNSPLHF
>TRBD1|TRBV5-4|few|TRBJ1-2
TGTGCCAGCAGCGTCGGGACAGGGGGCTCTCTTAATGGCTACACCTTC
CASSVGTGGSLNGYTF
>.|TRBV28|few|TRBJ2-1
TGTGCCAGCAGACCTGACAGGCTCTCCTACAATGAGCAGTTCTTC
CASRPDRLSYNEQFF
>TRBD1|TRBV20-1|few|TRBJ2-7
TGCAGTGCTAGAGACCCGGGACAGGGCGCCCGCGAGCAGTACTTC
CSARDPGQGAREQYF
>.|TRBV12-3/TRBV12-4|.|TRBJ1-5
TGTGCCATCAGGGAACAGGGATCGGTGGGCAATCAGCCCCAGCATTTT
CAIREQGSVGNQPQHF
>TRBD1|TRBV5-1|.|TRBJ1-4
TGCGCCAGCGGCCCGGGACAGCCTAATGAAAAACTGTTTTTT
CASGPGQPNEKLFF
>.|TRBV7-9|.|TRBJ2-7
TGTTCCAGCAGCCCCAGGACTACCTACGAGCAGTACTTC
CSSSPRTTYEQYF
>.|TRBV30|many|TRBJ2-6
TGTGCCACGCGCAAAGTATCTGGGGCCAACGTCCTGACTTTC
CATRKVSGANVLTF
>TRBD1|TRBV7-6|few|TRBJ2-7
TGTGCCGGCAGCCAGGGGAGACAGGGGGCGTACGAGCAGTACTTC
CAGSQGRQGAYEQYF
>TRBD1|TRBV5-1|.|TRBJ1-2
TGCGCCAGCAGCTGGGGGACAGCAAACTATGGCTACACCTTC
CASSWGTANYGYTF
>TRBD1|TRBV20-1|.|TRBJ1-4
TGCAGTGTCCTTCCGGCGCAGGGGGGAGGAAAACTGTTTTTT
CSVLPAQGGGKLFF
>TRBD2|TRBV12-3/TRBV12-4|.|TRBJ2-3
TGTGCCAGCAGCCAACGGCGGGGGGGCGCAGATACGCAGTATTTT
CASSQRRGGADTQYF
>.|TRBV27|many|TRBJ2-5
TGTGCCAGCAGTTACGGGGGCTTAATGTGGGAGACCCAGTACTTC
CASSYGGLMWETQYF
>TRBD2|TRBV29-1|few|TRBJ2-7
TGCAGCGTTTTCACTAGCGGGGGAGGGTCCTACGAGCAGTACTTC
CSVFTSGGGSYEQYF
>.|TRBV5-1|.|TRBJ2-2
TGCGCCAGCAGCTTGGGTCCGGGACAACGAACCGGGGAGCTGTTTTTT
CASSLGPGQRTGELFF
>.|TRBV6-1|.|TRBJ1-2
TGTGCCAGCAGTGGACAGGTCGTGAGCGGCTACACCTTC
CASSGQVVSGYTF